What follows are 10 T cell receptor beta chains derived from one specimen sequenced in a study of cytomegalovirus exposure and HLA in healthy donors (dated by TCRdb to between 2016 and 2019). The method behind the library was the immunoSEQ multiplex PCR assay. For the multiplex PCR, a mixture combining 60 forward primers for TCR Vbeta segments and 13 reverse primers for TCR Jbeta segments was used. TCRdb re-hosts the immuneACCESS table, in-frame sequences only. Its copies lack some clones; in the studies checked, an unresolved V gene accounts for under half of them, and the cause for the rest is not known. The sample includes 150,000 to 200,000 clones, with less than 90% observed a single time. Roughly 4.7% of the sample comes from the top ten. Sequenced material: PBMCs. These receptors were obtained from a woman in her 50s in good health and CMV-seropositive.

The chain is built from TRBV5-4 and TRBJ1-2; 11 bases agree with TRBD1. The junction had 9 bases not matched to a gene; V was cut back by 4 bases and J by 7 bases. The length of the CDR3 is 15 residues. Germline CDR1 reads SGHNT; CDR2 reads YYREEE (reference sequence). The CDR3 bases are TGTGCCAGCAGCCTTCCCGGGACAGGGGGGGGTGGCTACACCTTC. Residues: CASSLPGTGGGGYTF.

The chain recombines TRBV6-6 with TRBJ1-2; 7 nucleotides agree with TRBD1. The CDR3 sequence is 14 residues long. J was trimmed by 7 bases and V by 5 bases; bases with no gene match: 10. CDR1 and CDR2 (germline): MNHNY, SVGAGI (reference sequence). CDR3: CASSRQGRVSGYTF. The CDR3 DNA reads TGTGCCAGCAGTCGACAGGGTCGCGTTAGTGGCTACACCTTC.

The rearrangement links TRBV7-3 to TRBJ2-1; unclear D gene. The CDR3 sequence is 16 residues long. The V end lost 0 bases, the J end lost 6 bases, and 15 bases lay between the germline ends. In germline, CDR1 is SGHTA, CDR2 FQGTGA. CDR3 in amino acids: CASSLTPPWLVNEQFF. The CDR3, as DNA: TGTGCCAGCAGCTTAACCCCCCCGTGGCTAGTCAATGAGCAGTTCTTC.

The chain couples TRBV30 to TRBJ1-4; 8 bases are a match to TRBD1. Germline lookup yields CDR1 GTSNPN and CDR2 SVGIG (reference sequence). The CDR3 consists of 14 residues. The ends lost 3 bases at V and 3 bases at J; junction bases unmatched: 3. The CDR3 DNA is TGTGCCTGGAGACCCAGGGGGCCTAATGAAAAACTGTTTTTT. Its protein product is CAWRPRGPNEKLFF. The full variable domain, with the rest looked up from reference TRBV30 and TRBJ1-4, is SQTIHQWPATLVQPVGSPLSLECTVEGTSNPNLYWYRQAAGRGLQLLFYSVGIGQISSEVPQNLSASRPQDRQFILSSKKLLLSDSGFYLCAWRPRGPNEKLFFGSGTQLSVL.

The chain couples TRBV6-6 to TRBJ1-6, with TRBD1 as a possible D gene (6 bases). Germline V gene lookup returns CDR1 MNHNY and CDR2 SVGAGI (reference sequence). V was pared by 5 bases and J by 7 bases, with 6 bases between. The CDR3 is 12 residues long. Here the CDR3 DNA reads TGTGCCAGCAGTGACAGGAATTCACCCCTCCACTTT. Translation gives CASSDRNSPLHF.

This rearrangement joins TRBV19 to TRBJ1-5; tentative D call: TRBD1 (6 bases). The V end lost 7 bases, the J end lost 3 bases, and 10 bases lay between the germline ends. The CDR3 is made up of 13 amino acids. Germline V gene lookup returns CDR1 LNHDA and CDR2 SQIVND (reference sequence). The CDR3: CASTDRSNQPQHF. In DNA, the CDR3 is TGTGCCAGTACGGACAGATCCAATCAGCCCCAGCATTTT.

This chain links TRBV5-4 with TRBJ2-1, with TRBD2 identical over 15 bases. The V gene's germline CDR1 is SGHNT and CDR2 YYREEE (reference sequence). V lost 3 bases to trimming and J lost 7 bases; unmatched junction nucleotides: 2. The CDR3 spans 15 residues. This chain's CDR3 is CASSWGLAGGNEQFF. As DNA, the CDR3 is TGTGCCAGCAGCTGGGGACTAGCGGGAGGTAATGAGCAGTTCTTC.

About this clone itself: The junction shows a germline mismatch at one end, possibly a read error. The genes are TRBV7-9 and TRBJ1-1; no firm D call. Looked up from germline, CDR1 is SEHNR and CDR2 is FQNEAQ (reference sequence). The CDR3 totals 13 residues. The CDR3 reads CASRLTGNTEALF. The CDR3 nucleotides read TGTGCCAGCAGATTGACGGGAAACACTGAAGCTCTCTTT. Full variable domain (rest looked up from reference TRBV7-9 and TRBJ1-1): DTGVSQNPRHKITKRGQNVTFRCDPISEHNRLYWYRQTLGQGPEFLTYFQNEAQLEKSRLLSDRFSAERPKGSFSTLEIQRTEQGDSAMYLCASRLTGNTEALFGQGTRLTVV.

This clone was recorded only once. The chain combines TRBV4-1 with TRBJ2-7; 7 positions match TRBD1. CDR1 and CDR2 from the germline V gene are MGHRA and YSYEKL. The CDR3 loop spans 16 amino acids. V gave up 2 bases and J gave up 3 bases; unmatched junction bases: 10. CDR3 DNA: TGCGCCAGCAGCCAACCCCGGGACAGCCTCCACTACGAGCAGTACTTC. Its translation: CASSQPRDSLHYEQYF.

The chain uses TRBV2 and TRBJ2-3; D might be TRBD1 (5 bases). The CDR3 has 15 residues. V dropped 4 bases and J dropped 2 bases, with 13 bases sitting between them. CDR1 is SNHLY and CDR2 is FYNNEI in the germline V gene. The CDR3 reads CASSVSQGNTDTQYF. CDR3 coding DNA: TGTGCCAGCAGTGTGAGTCAGGGAAACACAGATACGCAGTATTTT.